A single sample gave rise to the 28 T cell receptor beta chains below, sequenced in a study of patients and donors after allogeneic stem cell transplantation. TCRdb re-derived calls from the RT-PCR reads in MiXCR, one entry per CDR3 protein. The sample lists approximately 170,000 distinct CDR3 sequences, 24% occurring once. Sequencing used blood, either unsorted or a sorted T cell fraction (not recorded which). The receptor source for this set is a human donor who was either an allogeneic HSCT recipient or a stem cell or donor lymphocyte infusion donor (not recorded which). It is not recorded whose cells these are; they may come from a transplant donor.

This clonotype was observed at least ten times. The chain carries TRBV12-3 or TRBV12-4 and TRBJ1-5; D remains ambiguous. CDR3 size: 11 residues. V was trimmed by 4 bases and J by 9 bases, leaving 7 bases between them. The CDR3 DNA sequence: TGTGCCAGCAGTTCCCTGGGGCCCCAGCATTTT. It codes for CASSSLGPQHF.

In DNA, the CDR3 is TGTGCCAGCAGCGTACCTAATTCACCCCTCCACTTT. Its translation: CASSVPNSPLHF. V is TRBV7-2 and J is TRBJ1-6, with D hard to call. In germline, CDR1 is SGHTA, CDR2 FQGNSA. V was clipped by 5 bases and J by 6 bases, with 5 bases between them. This CDR3 is 12 amino acids long.

The V and J genes are TRBV4-3 and TRBJ2-5; 14 nucleotides match TRBD2. The V and J ends lost 0 bases and 3 bases, in that order; junction bases with no gene match: 3. The CDR3 loop spans 17 amino acids. CDR1 is LGHNA and CDR2 is YSLEER in the germline V gene. The CDR3 sequence is CASSQDWGLAGEETQYF. In nucleotides, the CDR3 is TGCGCCAGCAGCCAAGATTGGGGACTAGCGGGAGAAGAGACCCAGTACTTC.

This chain connects TRBV12-3 or TRBV12-4 to TRBJ2-1; 12 nucleotides agree with TRBD2. Trimming at V came to 6 bases and at J to 6 bases, leaving 6 bases not matched to a gene. CDR3 size: 15 residues. The CDR3 region is CASRILAGGSNEQFF. Here the CDR3 DNA reads TGTGCCAGCAGAATACTAGCGGGGGGCTCCAATGAGCAGTTCTTC.

The CDR3 DNA is TGTGCCAGCAGCTTAGTACCTCCTGTCCGGGGTTTTGCGGGTACGCAGTATTTT. Amino acids: CASSLVPPVRGFAGTQYF. This chain connects TRBV7-6 to TRBJ2-3; D possibly corresponds to TRBD2 (5 bases). The CDR3 consists of 18 residues. V was cut by 1 base and J by 8 bases, with 25 bases left in between. Germline values: CDR1 SGHVS, CDR2 FNYEAQ.

V and J are TRBV4-1 and TRBJ1-5; D is perhaps TRBD1 (5 bases). The V gene lost 0 bases and the J gene lost 0 bases, with 12 bases spanning the gap. The germline CDR1 and CDR2 sequences are MGHRA and YSYEKL. CDR3 length equals 17 residues. The CDR3 DNA follows: TGCGCCAGCAGCCAAGAAGGGACCGCCTATAGCAATCAGCCCCAGCATTTT. Translating gives CASSQEGTAYSNQPQHF.

The chain employs TRBV18 and TRBJ1-1; the match to TRBD1 covers 9 bases. V shed 6 bases and J 6 bases; nucleotides not matched to a gene: 20. This CDR3 is built from 18 residues. CDR1 KGHSH and CDR2 LQKENI come from the germline V gene. The CDR3 DNA follows: TGTGCCAGCTCCCCCGGAATCTTAAAGGACAGGGGAGTGGCTGAAGCTTTCTTT. Residues: CASSPGILKDRGVAEAFF.

This clonotype has a handful of counts. The chain employs TRBV4-3 and TRBJ2-1, with 9 bases fitting TRBD2. The J segment lost 3 bases and the V segment lost 0 bases, leaving 9 bases of the junction unmatched. CDR1 and CDR2 from the germline V gene are LGHNA and YSLEER. The CDR3 sequence is 18 residues long. This chain's CDR3 is CASSQEASGETFYNEQFF. CDR3 DNA sequence: TGCGCCAGCAGCCAAGAGGCTAGCGGGGAGACATTCTACAATGAGCAGTTCTTC.

The sample holds a few counts of this clonotype. The chain joins TRBV21-1 to TRBJ2-5; TRBD1, the D gene given by the table, was not confirmed from the DNA. TRBV21-1 is marked as a pseudogene. This CDR3 is built from 14 residues. The CDR3 region is CASSKSLAPGTQYF. The CDR3 nucleotides read TGTGCCAGCAGCAAATCGCTAGCCCCGGGGACCCAGTACTTC.

The rearrangement joins TRBV7-2 to TRBJ1-5; 8 nucleotides line up with TRBD1. Trimming at V came to 6 bases and at J to 5 bases, leaving 3 bases not matched to a gene. There are 13 residues in the CDR3. Germline V gives CDR1 SGHTA, CDR2 FQGNSA. The CDR3: CASSGTGDQPQHF. The CDR3 bases are TGTGCCAGCAGTGGGACAGGAGATCAGCCCCAGCATTTT.

Worth noting for this clonotype: In this CDR3 the conserved last residue, phenylalanine or tryptophan, is missing, so a read error is likely. V usage is TRBV20-1 and J usage is TRBJ1-1, with 9 positions matching TRBD1. Germline V CDR1 and CDR2: DFQATT, SNEGSKA (reference sequence). With V trimmed by 5 bases and J by 0 bases, 10 bases remained unmatched. The CDR3 is 16 amino acids. As DNA, the CDR3 is TGCAGTGCTCTGGACAGGGGAAAGCCCCTGAACACTGAAGCTTTCTTG. It specifies CSALDRGKPLNTEAFL.

In this sample, this clonotype turned up many times. The chain is built from TRBV12-3 or TRBV12-4 and TRBJ1-5; D ambiguous. CDR3 length: 12 amino acids. Trimming stripped 7 bases from V and 8 bases from J, with 12 bases between. In DNA, the CDR3 is TGTGCCAGCAACAACGTTCGGGAGCCCCAGCATTTT. This codes for CASNNVREPQHF.

This sequence joins TRBV20-1 and TRBJ1-4, with D maybe TRBD1 (6 bases). The V gene lost 6 bases and the J gene lost 4 bases, with 9 bases spanning the gap. From germline, CDR1 is DFQATT and CDR2 SNEGSKA (reference sequence). CDR3 length: 12 amino acids. The chain's CDR3 is CSAGQDNEKLFF. DNA for the CDR3: TGCAGTGCGGGACAAGATAATGAAAAACTGTTTTTT.

This clonotype appeared a few times. V gene TRBV20-1 combines with J gene TRBJ2-1; 8 nucleotides align to TRBD2. V lost 6 bases and J lost 3; bases outside the gene matches: 13. The CDR3 sequence is 16 residues long. The germline V gene encodes CDR1 DFQATT and CDR2 SNEGSKA (reference sequence). Here the CDR3 DNA reads TGCAGTGCACTGAAACGAGCGGGGGAGCACTACAATGAGCAGTTCTTC. The encoded protein is CSALKRAGEHYNEQFF.

In this sample, this clonotype turned up many times. The chain uses TRBV10-3 and TRBJ1-2; no definite D call. CDR3 length equals 15 residues. V lost 6 bases to trimming and J lost 0 bases, with 14 bases between them. CDR1 is ENHRY and CDR2 is SYGVKD in the germline V gene. In DNA, the CDR3 is TGTGCCATCAGCCATTGGAGGTCAGCTAACTATGGCTACACCTTC. Translating it yields CAISHWRSANYGYTF.

V gene TRBV11-3 combines with J gene TRBJ1-1; no reliable D call. This CDR3 region has 14 residues. Trimming cost V 1 base and J 8 bases, with 14 bases left between them. The germline CDR1 and CDR2 sequences are SGHNT and YENEEA. In DNA form, the CDR3 reads TGTGCCAGCAGCTTAGGGGCGGAGCAGCCCGAAGCTTTCTTT. Translation gives CASSLGAEQPEAFF.

The chain has TRBV20-1 and TRBJ1-3; no clear D. Trimming took off 2 bases at V and 8 bases at J, with 7 bases between the two ends. In germline, CDR1 is DFQATT, CDR2 SNEGSKA (reference sequence). The CDR3 has 11 residues. This CDR3 reads CSARHTDTIYF. DNA for the CDR3: TGCAGTGCTAGACACACGGACACCATATATTTT.

This clonotype was seen only a few times. The rearrangement joins TRBV12-3 or TRBV12-4 to TRBJ2-1; D gene unclear. V gave up 3 bases and J gave up 1 base, with 10 bases separating them. CDR3 length: 15 residues. CDR3 coding DNA: TGTGCCAGCAGTTTGTCAGGATTGTCCTACAATGAGCAGTTCTTC. Encoded protein: CASSLSGLSYNEQFF.

In this sample, this clonotype turned up many times. CDR3 sequence reads: CASSPGLDSPLHF. CDR3 bases: TGTGCCAGCTCACCGGGCCTCGATTCACCCCTCCACTTT. The V gene is TRBV18, the J gene TRBJ1-6, with D uncertain. The CDR3 sequence is 13 residues long. Germline V gives CDR1 KGHSH, CDR2 LQKENI. Between the trimmed V and J ends, which lost 3 bases and 8 bases, there was a span of 8 bases.

The chain couples TRBV6-6 to TRBJ2-7; TRBD2 matches at 7 bases. The V gene end was trimmed by 5 bases and the J gene end by 5 bases; junction bases not matched to a gene: 12. The CDR3 is made up of 15 amino acids. CDR1 and CDR2 from the germline V gene are MNHNY and SVGAGI (reference sequence). This chain's CDR3 is CASSPLAFGLDEQYF. CDR3 sequence (DNA): TGTGCCAGCAGTCCACTAGCGTTCGGCCTCGACGAGCAGTACTTC.

The genes are TRBV12-3 or TRBV12-4 and TRBJ2-1; D tentatively reads TRBD1 or TRBD2 (5 bases each). The V and J ends lost 2 bases and 0 bases respectively, with 11 bases between them. The CDR3 is made up of 16 amino acids. The CDR3 sequence: CASSLRGAFSYNEQFF. The DNA of the CDR3 is TGTGCCAGCAGTTTAAGGGGAGCGTTCTCCTACAATGAGCAGTTCTTC.

This clonotype was seen repeatedly, ten times or more. V and J are TRBV12-3 or TRBV12-4 and TRBJ2-1; maybe TRBD2 (6 bases). The V gene lost 5 bases and the J gene lost 4 bases, with 9 bases spanning the gap. The CDR3 sequence is 13 residues long. The CDR3 region is CASSLRGYNEQFF. For the CDR3, the DNA is TGTGCCAGCAGTCTTCGGGGGTACAATGAGCAGTTCTTC.

This clonotype was seen more than once but under ten times. This sequence joins TRBV24-1 and TRBJ2-1, with TRBD2 identical over 11 bases. The V and J ends lost 4 bases and 8 bases, in that order; junction bases with no gene match: 9. Germline-derived CDR1 and CDR2 are KGHDR and SFDVKD. The CDR3 covers 16 residues. The CDR3 sequence is CATSEHSGGARDEQFF. In DNA form, the CDR3 reads TGTGCCACCAGTGAACATAGCGGGGGGGCGAGGGATGAGCAGTTCTTC.

This clonotype has a handful of counts. The chain couples TRBV11-3 to TRBJ2-1, with D uncertain. CDR1 SGHNT and CDR2 YENEEA come from the germline V gene. This CDR3 is 13 amino acids long. Between the trimmed V and J ends, which lost 5 bases and 3 bases, there was a span of 8 bases. CDR3 sequence reads: CASSALVYNEQFF. In nucleotides, the CDR3 is TGTGCCAGCAGCGCGCTAGTCTACAATGAGCAGTTCTTC.

The chain joins TRBV29-1 to TRBJ2-7; unclear D gene. Germline V gene sequence: CDR1 SQVTM, CDR2 ANQGSEA. This CDR3 is 11 amino acids long. Trimming cost V 3 bases and J 5 bases, with 8 bases left between them. The CDR3 loop is CSVDTYDEQYF. The CDR3 region has the DNA TGCAGCGTTGATACCTATGACGAGCAGTACTTC.

The gene calls are TRBV5-1 and TRBJ2-3, with 8 nucleotides matching TRBD2. V shed 2 bases and J 4 bases; nucleotides not matched to a gene: 9. This CDR3 is 16 amino acids long. Per germline, CDR1 SGHRS and CDR2 YFSETQ. CDR3 DNA: TGCGCCAGCAGCTTCGAGCGGGGGCTATCAGCAGATACGCAGTATTTT. Translation gives CASSFERGLSADTQYF.

This clonotype has only a few counts. The rearrangement joins TRBV2 to TRBJ2-1; D unclear. Trimming took 4 bases from V and 12 from J, leaving 13 bases between them. The CDR3 runs 12 residues. CDR1 SNHLY and CDR2 FYNNEI come from the germline V gene. The DNA for the CDR3 is TGTGCCAGCAGTGTCGGCACCCCTGGGCAGTTCTTC. This gives the protein CASSVGTPGQFF.

This clonotype occurred a few times. The rearrangement links TRBV7-2 to TRBJ1-2, with a weak D call TRBD1 (5 bases). The CDR3 runs to 13 residues. Germline V gene lookup returns CDR1 SGHTA and CDR2 FQGNSA. The V end was cut by 8 bases, the J end by 7 bases, with 17 bases between. This CDR3 is CASELSGGSGYTF. In DNA form, the CDR3 reads TGTGCCAGCGAGCTATCCGGGGGGAGTGGCTACACCTTC.